The clone carrying this T cell receptor beta chain was counted at least ten times. This beta chain represents an off-target read in a library built for alpha chains; its size is of limited meaning. These data originate in a study of spatial heterogeneity in lung cancer. Unique molecular identifiers tagged every individual TCR cDNA molecule. MiXCR was run by TCRdb on the 5' RACE reads, yielding one entry per CDR3 protein. The top ten clones hold 25% to 30% of a sample with thousands of distinct CDR3 sequences, under 4.5% of them seen once. Germline loops: CDR1 MNHEY, CDR2 SVGAGI. The CDR3 extends over 14 amino acids. Trimming took off 5 bases at V and 0 bases at J, with 10 bases between the two ends. Noted time point: sample taken at primary tumor resection. TCRs were sequenced from unsorted whole RNA of tumor, nontumor lung or PBMC. There were some 76 donors, all of them untreated patients with early-stage non-small cell lung cancer.

The J gene is TRBJ1-1, the V gene TRBV6-5, with D perhaps TRBD1 (6 bases). The sample was normal lung tissue next to the tumor, taken at surgery. The clonotype comes from a female donor with early-stage non-small cell lung cancer. The CDR3, as DNA: TGTGCCAGCAGTGAGAGGGGGATGAACACTGAAGCTTTCTTT. Its protein product is CASSERGMNTEAFF.